The clone carrying this T cell receptor (beta chain) was seen a few times. TCRdb's table, derived via immunoSEQ multiplex PCR, lists solely in-frame clones and lacks some. There are roughly 130,000 clones in the sample; approximately 81% occur only once, and around an eighth lies in the top ten. The source of the sample is a study of blood T cell repertoires in COVID-19. V lost 3 bases, J lost 0 bases, and 12 bases stayed unmatched. CDR3 length: 19 residues. In germline, CDR1 is MGHRA, CDR2 YSYEKL. The origin of this receptor is a woman in her 30s who had recovered from COVID-19. The chain combines TRBV4-1 with TRBJ1-1; 11 positions match TRBD1. The material sequenced was peripheral blood. The CDR3 DNA sequence: TGCGCCAGCAGCCACGGACCGGGACAGGGGGTATCCATGAACACTGAAGCTTTCTTT. It specifies CASSHGPGQGVSMNTEAFF.